One sample yielded the 7 T cell receptor beta chains listed below, sequenced in a study of cytotoxic CD8 clonotypes in ibrutinib-treated CLL. TCRdb's copy holds only in-frame clones and misses some; the assay was immunoSEQ multiplex PCR. The repertoire includes 160,000 or so clones, 70% to 85% of them detected once, and roughly 2% sits in the top ten. This specimen consisted of PBMCs, obtained after 12 months of ibrutinib treatment. The receptors shown here come from a human donor with chronic lymphocytic leukemia.

This clone was seen a few times. The gene calls are TRBV11-2 and TRBJ1-6; possible D gene TRBD1, 5 bases. The germline gives CDR1 SGHAT, CDR2 FQNNGV. The CDR3 loop spans 14 amino acids. Trimming removed 1 base from V and 9 bases from J, with 10 bases in between. The CDR3 protein is CASSLVAGPSPLHF. CDR3 nucleotide sequence: TGTGCCAGCAGCTTAGTCGCAGGGCCTTCACCCCTCCACTTT.

The chain has TRBV30 and TRBJ1-1; D is perhaps TRBD1 (6 bases). Germline CDR1 GTSNPN, CDR2 SVGIG (reference sequence). The CDR3 consists of 13 residues. Trimming stripped 0 bases from V and 11 bases from J, with 16 bases between. CDR3 region: CAWSVLWGAGAFF. The CDR3 coding sequence is TGTGCCTGGAGTGTACTTTGGGGGGCTGGGGCTTTCTTT.

This chain connects TRBV7-9 to TRBJ1-1; D call uncertain. The germline CDR1 and CDR2 sequences are SEHNR and FQNEAQ (reference sequence). This CDR3 spans 14 amino acids. Trimming removed 0 bases at V and 1 base at J, with 6 bases between. CDR3 bases: TGTGCCAGCAGCTTAGCAGGGAGGAACACTGAAGCTTTCTTT. Residues: CASSLAGRNTEAFF.

The V call is TRBV4-3, the J call TRBJ2-3; no clear D gene. CDR3 length equals 14 residues. CDR1 is LGHNA and CDR2 is YSLEER in the germline V gene. V was trimmed by 1 base and J by 9 bases, leaving 14 bases between them. CDR3 protein: CASSQGGAQDTQYF. For the CDR3, the DNA is TGCGCCAGCAGCCAAGGAGGCGCGCAGGACACGCAGTATTTT.

The chain carries TRBV5-1 and TRBJ2-7, with no clear D. The length of the CDR3 is 13 residues. Trimming removed 1 base at V and 1 base at J, with 6 bases between. Germline V CDR1 and CDR2: SGHRS, YFSETQ. This CDR3 is CASSLYQSYEQYF. In nucleotides, the CDR3 is TGCGCCAGCAGCTTGTACCAATCCTACGAGCAGTACTTC.

The rearrangement uses TRBV19 and TRBJ2-3, with D uncertain. V was shortened by 5 bases and J by 2 bases, with 8 bases between the two germline ends. In germline, CDR1 is LNHDA, CDR2 SQIVND (reference sequence). This CDR3 is 13 amino acids long. CDR3: CASSEQVTDTQYF. The CDR3 bases are TGTGCCAGTAGTGAGCAGGTCACAGATACGCAGTATTTT.

The rearrangement uses TRBV7-7 and TRBJ2-7; D unclear. V lost 1 base and J lost 5, with 12 bases in between. This CDR3 spans 14 amino acids. From germline, CDR1 is SSHAT and CDR2 FNYEAQ (reference sequence). The DNA of the CDR3 is TGTGCCAGCAGCTTAGGTCTGGGTGTGGACGAGCAGTACTTC. This encodes CASSLGLGVDEQYF.